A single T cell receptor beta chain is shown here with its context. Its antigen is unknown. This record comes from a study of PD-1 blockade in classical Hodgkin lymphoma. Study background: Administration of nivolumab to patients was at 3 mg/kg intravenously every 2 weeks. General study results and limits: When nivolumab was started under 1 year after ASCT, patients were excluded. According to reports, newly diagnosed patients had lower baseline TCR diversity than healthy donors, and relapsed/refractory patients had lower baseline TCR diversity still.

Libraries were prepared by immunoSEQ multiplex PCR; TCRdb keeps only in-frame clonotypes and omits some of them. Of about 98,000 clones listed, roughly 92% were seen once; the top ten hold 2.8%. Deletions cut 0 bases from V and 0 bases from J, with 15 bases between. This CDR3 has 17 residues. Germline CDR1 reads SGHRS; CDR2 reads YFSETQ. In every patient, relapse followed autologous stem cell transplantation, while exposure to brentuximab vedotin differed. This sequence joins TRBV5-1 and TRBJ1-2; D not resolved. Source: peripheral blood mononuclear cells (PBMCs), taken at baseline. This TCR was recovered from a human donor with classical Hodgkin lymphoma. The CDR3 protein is CASSLVVNPHANYGYTF. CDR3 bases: TGCGCCAGCAGCTTGGTCGTAAACCCCCATGCTAACTATGGCTACACCTTC.